Included here is one T cell receptor beta chain sequence, with context. The antigen remains undetermined. Sorting based on CD45RO/CCR7/CD25/CD127/CD95/CD27 separated CD4+ naive, central memory, regulatory and stem cell-like memory cells. These data originate in a study of beta chain features in type 1 diabetes. Expressed TCRB transcripts were sequenced, since all the RNA that had been isolated was reverse transcribed. The table came from immunoSEQ multiplex PCR; TCRdb's copy has only in-frame clones and leaves some out. The sample shows fewer than 450,000 clones, roughly 14% of them seen only once. Study-wide points: Researchers report that Type 1 diabetes patients had moderately but significantly shorter TCRB CDR3s across all four CD4+ subsets.

The ends lost 2 bases at V and 9 bases at J; junction bases unmatched: 8. The CDR3 totals 15 residues. CDR1 and CDR2 (germline): MDHEN, SYDVKM. Sequencing was carried out using naive CD4+ T cells from blood. V gene TRBV28 combines with J gene TRBJ2-4; 9 bases match TRBD1. This clonotype originated in a woman between 18 and 29 years old with type 1 diabetes. In DNA form, the CDR3 reads TGTGCCAGCAGTTTAGGGCCGGGACAGGGCTTCATTCAGTACTTC. Protein: CASSLGPGQGFIQYF. The full variable domain, in which reference TRBV28 and TRBJ2-4 provide the parts outside the CDR3, is DVKVTQSSRYLVKRTGEKVFLECVQDMDHENMFWYRQDPGLGLRLIYFSYDVKMKEKGDIPEGYSVSREKKERFSLILESASTNQTSMYLCASSLGPGQGFIQYFGAGTRLSVL.